This T cell receptor beta chain was recovered during a study of glioma-infiltrating T cells. Overall study results and limits: Non-neoplastic patients had below-expected tissue-blood divergence, while all gliomas exceeded expectation. CDR3 overlap between tissue and blood was very small.

The CDR3 runs 14 residues. Trimming removed 0 bases at V and 2 bases at J, with 7 bases between. The germline gives CDR1 SGHTA, CDR2 FQGTGA. The iRepertoire nested amplicon-rescue multiplex PCR amplified TCR alpha and beta CDR3s from RNA. Input was 100-400 ng of tissue mRNA or PBMC total RNA. TCRdb recomputed calls from the multiplex PCR reads with MiXCR, one row per CDR3 protein. The sample holds approximately 120,000 distinct CDR3 sequences, 20% to 25% seen once. As regards this clonotype: Its antigen is not known.

Specimen: glioma tissue, nonneoplastic brain tissue, or PBMCs (not recorded which). The TCR originated in a human donor with low-grade glioma or glioblastoma, undergoing nonglioma brain surgery, or in good health (not recorded which). The chain couples TRBV7-3 to TRBJ1-2; no reliable D call. The CDR3 region is CASSLTGQNYGYTF. In DNA, the CDR3 is TGTGCCAGCAGCTTAACGGGTCAGAACTATGGCTACACCTTC. Complete variable domain (other parts from reference TRBV7-3 and TRBJ1-2): GAGVSQTPSNKVTEKGKYVELRCDPISGHTALYWYRQSLGQGPEFLIYFQGTGAADDSGLPNDRFFAVRPEGSVSTLKIQRTERGDSAVYLCASSLTGQNYGYTFGSGTRLTVV.